Here is one T cell receptor (beta chain) with its context. Its antigen remains unidentified. TCRdb re-called the 5' RACE reads; one entry per CDR3 protein, DNA not given. The record lists fewer than 150,000 distinct CDR3 sequences, of which the ten most abundant hold less than 2.5%. The CDR3 length is 14 residues. Germline loops: CDR1 SGDLS, CDR2 YYNGEE. This sample is part of a study of monozygotic twins with inflammatory bowel disease. The study, taken as a whole, reports: Twin pairs that were concordant did not differ from discordant pairs in repertoire similarity, possibly from limited power. Twins with IBD were found to have lower TCRbeta diversity (inverse Simpson) than healthy co-twins.

This sequence was found in a human donor with ulcerative colitis or Crohn's disease, or a healthy co-twin of an affected twin (not recorded which). The specimen sequenced was blood. V and J are TRBV9 and TRBJ2-7; there is no DNA to check the TCRdb D call of TRBD1. This chain's CDR3 is CASSKTGNSYEQYF.